This T cell receptor beta chain was recovered during a study of blood T cell repertoires in COVID-19. Study-level information: The United States, Italy and Spain supplied acute and convalescent COVID-19 samples. In each case, the material was cDNA or gDNA derived from T cells, B-cell-depleted T cells, or PBMCs.

Per the study methods: Scientists estimated how many nucleated cells there were by amplifying reference gene primers. Here immunoSEQ multiplex PCR was the method, and the copy in TCRdb shows in-frame clones only, minus some. The DNA was the basis for D and trimming; V, J and clone size are from that table. The table has 300,000 to 450,000 clones, 70% to 85% seen once. The V and J ends lost 6 bases and 4 bases, in that order; junction bases with no gene match: 11. Germline-derived CDR1 and CDR2 are MDHEN and SYDVKM. This CDR3 is 17 amino acids long. This TCR was sampled from a human donor with acute or convalescent COVID-19. The donor label of this sample is uncertain. Sequenced: peripheral blood. The chain carries TRBV28 and TRBJ2-5; 13 bases match TRBD2. CDR3 region: CASRDKTSGGPGETQYF. The CDR3 nucleotides read TGTGCCAGCAGGGATAAGACTAGCGGGGGGCCGGGAGAGACCCAGTACTTC. The full variable domain, its missing parts supplied by reference TRBV28 and TRBJ2-5, is DVKVTQSSRYLVKRTGEKVFLECVQDMDHENMFWYRQDPGLGLRLIYFSYDVKMKEKGDIPEGYSVSREKKERFSLILESASTNQTSMYLCASRDKTSGGPGETQYFGPGTRLLVL.